Listed below are T cell receptor beta chains from one sample, sequenced in a study of sequential checkpoint blockade in melanoma. Profiling relied on immunoSEQ multiplex PCR, and the TCRdb table lists in-frame clones only, not all of them. The data hold about 37,000 clones, with 84% observed a single time. The sequencing here drew on CD8+ T cells sorted from blood (inferred from file names), taken from a patient given nivolumab and ipilimumab in sequence. All receptors derive from a human donor with melanoma. Both conserved end residues are part of each CDR3. Fields, in order: clone size, J gene, V gene, D gene, CDR3 protein, CDR3 DNA. D genes are given only for firm matches. A row's size may be missing; if present it is once, few, many or a size class.

clone_size: .; j_call: TRBJ1-4; v_call: TRBV27; d_call: .; cdr3_aa: CASSLSGNEKLFF; cdr3_nt: TGTGCCAGCAGTTTATCCGGGAATGAAAAACTGTTTTTT
clone_size: .; j_call: TRBJ2-2; v_call: TRBV12-5; d_call: TRBD2; cdr3_aa: CASGLVREGLAGGTTGELFF; cdr3_nt: TGTGCTAGTGGTTTGGTACGAGAGGGACTAGCGGGAGGTACCACCGGGGAGCTGTTTTTT
clone_size: .; j_call: TRBJ1-1; v_call: TRBV10-2; d_call: .; cdr3_aa: CASRETLGTEAFF; cdr3_nt: TGCGCCAGCAGGGAGACTCTAGGCACTGAAGCTTTCTTT
clone_size: .; j_call: TRBJ2-7; v_call: TRBV28; d_call: .; cdr3_aa: CASSSGHQGMGQYF; cdr3_nt: TGTGCCAGCAGTTCCGGACATCAGGGAATGGGGCAGTACTTC
clone_size: .; j_call: TRBJ2-7; v_call: TRBV19; d_call: .; cdr3_aa: CASSETGRGSYEQYF; cdr3_nt: TGTGCCAGTAGCGAGACAGGTCGGGGATCCTACGAGCAGTACTTC
clone_size: .; j_call: TRBJ1-1; v_call: TRBV19; d_call: TRBD1; cdr3_aa: CASSIGQGNTEAFF; cdr3_nt: TGTGCCAGTAGTATAGGACAGGGGAACACTGAAGCTTTCTTT
clone_size: .; j_call: TRBJ1-2; v_call: TRBV19; d_call: .; cdr3_aa: CASSTGATDNYGYTF; cdr3_nt: TGTGCCAGTAGTACAGGGGCGACCGATAACTATGGCTACACCTTC
clone_size: .; j_call: TRBJ2-7; v_call: TRBV27; d_call: .; cdr3_aa: CASSLGEEQYF; cdr3_nt: TGTGCCAGCAGTTTAGGAGAAGAGCAGTACTTC
clone_size: .; j_call: TRBJ2-5; v_call: TRBV7-9; d_call: TRBD1; cdr3_aa: CASSSDREETQYF; cdr3_nt: TGTGCCAGCAGCTCAGACAGGGAAGAGACCCAGTACTTC
clone_size: .; j_call: TRBJ2-3; v_call: TRBV15; d_call: TRBD2; cdr3_aa: CATSRLAATDTQYF; cdr3_nt: TGTGCCACCAGCCGTCTAGCGGCCACAGATACGCAGTATTTT
clone_size: .; j_call: TRBJ2-3; v_call: TRBV9; d_call: .; cdr3_aa: CASSGITDTQYF; cdr3_nt: TGTGCCAGCAGCGGTATAACAGATACGCAGTATTTT
clone_size: .; j_call: TRBJ2-7; v_call: TRBV30; d_call: TRBD1; cdr3_aa: CAWGQGLAEQYF; cdr3_nt: TGTGCCTGGGGACAGGGGCTCGCCGAGCAGTACTTC
clone_size: .; j_call: TRBJ2-1; v_call: TRBV2; d_call: TRBD2; cdr3_aa: CASSLSGGAGNEQFF; cdr3_nt: TGTGCCAGCAGTCTTAGCGGGGGGGCGGGAAATGAGCAGTTCTTC
clone_size: .; j_call: TRBJ1-1; v_call: TRBV28; d_call: TRBD1; cdr3_aa: CASSFRGHTEAFF; cdr3_nt: TGTGCCAGCAGTTTCAGGGGGCACACTGAAGCTTTCTTT
clone_size: .; j_call: TRBJ2-2; v_call: TRBV4-2; d_call: TRBD1; cdr3_aa: CASSQGVPLTGLNTGELFF; cdr3_nt: TGTGCCAGCAGCCAAGGGGTTCCTCTGACAGGGTTGAACACCGGGGAGCTGTTTTTT
clone_size: .; j_call: TRBJ1-1; v_call: TRBV19; d_call: .; cdr3_aa: CASSIDFVEFPTEAFF; cdr3_nt: TGTGCCAGTAGTATAGATTTCGTAGAATTCCCGACTGAAGCTTTCTTT
clone_size: few; j_call: TRBJ1-6; v_call: TRBV6-1; d_call: TRBD1; cdr3_aa: CASNLRTGPNSPLHF; cdr3_nt: TGTGCCAGCAATTTACGGACAGGACCCAATTCACCCCTCCACTTT
clone_size: .; j_call: TRBJ1-2; v_call: TRBV28; d_call: .; cdr3_aa: CASSLKVFPLPGYTF; cdr3_nt: TGTGCCAGCAGCCTTAAAGTTTTTCCACTCCCTGGCTACACCTTC
clone_size: .; j_call: TRBJ2-3; v_call: TRBV9; d_call: .; cdr3_aa: CASSVGEEGTDTQYF; cdr3_nt: TGTGCCAGCAGCGTAGGAGAGGAGGGCACAGATACGCAGTATTTT
clone_size: .; j_call: TRBJ1-2; v_call: TRBV2; d_call: TRBD1; cdr3_aa: CAPRGDSYGYTF; cdr3_nt: TGTGCCCCGAGGGGGGACAGCTATGGCTACACCTTC
clone_size: .; j_call: TRBJ1-2; v_call: TRBV4-1; d_call: .; cdr3_aa: CASSQDPGGQPRYGYTF; cdr3_nt: TGCGCCAGCAGCCAAGACCCCGGGGGGCAGCCCCGCTATGGCTACACCTTC
clone_size: .; j_call: TRBJ2-7; v_call: TRBV10-2; d_call: TRBD2; cdr3_aa: CASIAGPISYEQYF; cdr3_nt: TGCGCCAGCATAGCGGGGCCGATCTCCTACGAGCAGTACTTC
clone_size: .; j_call: TRBJ1-1; v_call: TRBV28; d_call: .; cdr3_aa: CASSRDSPNRNTEAFF; cdr3_nt: TGTGCCAGCAGTCGTGACAGTCCGAACCGGAACACTGAAGCTTTCTTT
clone_size: .; j_call: TRBJ2-1; v_call: TRBV6-1; d_call: .; cdr3_aa: CASSETPSGENEQFF; cdr3_nt: TGTGCCAGCAGTGAAACCCCCTCGGGGGAGAATGAGCAGTTCTTC
clone_size: .; j_call: TRBJ2-7; v_call: TRBV28; d_call: .; cdr3_aa: CASSLFSLVRPTYEQYF; cdr3_nt: TGTGCCAGCAGTTTATTTAGTTTAGTGAGGCCCACCTACGAGCAGTACTTC
clone_size: .; j_call: TRBJ2-5; v_call: TRBV27; d_call: .; cdr3_aa: CASSLSPGDGGETQYF; cdr3_nt: TGTGCCAGCAGTTTATCGCCCGGGGACGGGGGAGAGACCCAGTACTTC
clone_size: .; j_call: TRBJ2-7; v_call: TRBV5-1; d_call: .; cdr3_aa: CASSAGEEQYF; cdr3_nt: TGCGCCAGCAGCGCAGGGGAAGAGCAGTACTTC
clone_size: .; j_call: TRBJ2-1; v_call: TRBV7-9; d_call: TRBD2; cdr3_aa: CASNLGLAASDEQFF; cdr3_nt: TGTGCCAGTAACTTGGGACTAGCGGCGTCGGATGAGCAGTTCTTC
clone_size: .; j_call: TRBJ2-7; v_call: TRBV15; d_call: .; cdr3_aa: CATSSPPGLPYEQYF; cdr3_nt: TGTGCCACCAGCAGTCCCCCGGGACTTCCCTACGAGCAGTACTTC
clone_size: .; j_call: TRBJ1-6; v_call: TRBV6-1; d_call: .; cdr3_aa: CASSEYRVESPLHF; cdr3_nt: TGTGCCAGCAGTGAGTACAGGGTAGAGTCACCCCTCCACTTT
clone_size: .; j_call: TRBJ2-1; v_call: TRBV25-1; d_call: .; cdr3_aa: CASTRGGYNEQFF; cdr3_nt: TGTGCCAGCACAAGGGGGGGCTACAATGAGCAGTTCTTC
clone_size: .; j_call: TRBJ1-1; v_call: TRBV27; d_call: .; cdr3_aa: CASSLMGGTEAFF; cdr3_nt: TGTGCCAGCAGTTTAATGGGGGGCACTGAAGCTTTCTTT
clone_size: .; j_call: TRBJ2-7; v_call: TRBV11-2; d_call: TRBD1; cdr3_aa: CASSFLGQATYEQYF; cdr3_nt: TGTGCCAGCAGCTTCCTAGGACAGGCTACCTACGAGCAGTACTTC
clone_size: .; j_call: TRBJ2-7; v_call: TRBV5-6; d_call: .; cdr3_aa: CASSLAAAIYEQYF; cdr3_nt: TGTGCCAGCAGCTTGGCCGCGGCAATTTACGAGCAGTACTTC
clone_size: .; j_call: TRBJ2-2; v_call: TRBV27; d_call: TRBD1; cdr3_aa: CASSSRTGVNTGELFF; cdr3_nt: TGTGCCAGCAGTTCGCGGACAGGGGTGAACACCGGGGAGCTGTTTTTT
clone_size: .; j_call: TRBJ2-7; v_call: TRBV5-4; d_call: TRBD2; cdr3_aa: CASSLSSREGVISYEQYF; cdr3_nt: TGTGCCAGCAGCTTATCTTCGCGGGAGGGCGTTATCTCCTACGAGCAGTACTTC
clone_size: .; j_call: TRBJ2-3; v_call: TRBV10-3; d_call: .; cdr3_aa: CAISDQGSGTDTQYF; cdr3_nt: TGTGCCATCAGTGATCAGGGATCTGGCACAGATACGCAGTATTTT
clone_size: once; j_call: TRBJ2-7; v_call: TRBV6-4; d_call: .; cdr3_aa: CASSDTGLADYEQYF; cdr3_nt: TGTGCCAGCAGTGACACCGGGTTGGCAGACTACGAGCAGTACTTC
clone_size: once; j_call: TRBJ2-1; v_call: TRBV29-1; d_call: TRBD1; cdr3_aa: CSGGQDEQFF; cdr3_nt: TGCAGCGGGGGACAGGATGAGCAGTTCTTC
clone_size: .; j_call: TRBJ2-7; v_call: TRBV19; d_call: .; cdr3_aa: CASTWGGNGAYEQYF; cdr3_nt: TGTGCCAGTACGTGGGGCGGGAACGGCGCCTACGAGCAGTACTTC
clone_size: .; j_call: TRBJ1-5; v_call: TRBV5-6; d_call: .; cdr3_aa: CASSSVGTGGNQPQHF; cdr3_nt: TGTGCCAGCAGCTCCGTTGGGACGGGGGGCAATCAGCCCCAGCATTTT
clone_size: few; j_call: TRBJ2-1; v_call: TRBV27; d_call: TRBD1; cdr3_aa: CASSFLGQGAYNEQFF; cdr3_nt: TGTGCCAGCAGTTTCCTCGGACAGGGGGCCTACAATGAGCAGTTCTTC
clone_size: .; j_call: TRBJ2-1; v_call: TRBV4-1; d_call: TRBD2; cdr3_aa: CASSQESGGYNEQFF; cdr3_nt: TGCGCCAGCAGCCAAGAAAGCGGGGGGTACAATGAGCAGTTCTTC
clone_size: .; j_call: TRBJ2-7; v_call: TRBV27; d_call: .; cdr3_aa: CASSISLQGREQYF; cdr3_nt: TGTGCCAGCAGTATATCGCTACAGGGTCGCGAGCAGTACTTC
clone_size: .; j_call: TRBJ1-2; v_call: TRBV28; d_call: TRBD1; cdr3_aa: CASSLQGASNYGYTF; cdr3_nt: TGTGCCAGCAGTTTACAGGGGGCGAGTAACTATGGCTACACCTTC
clone_size: .; j_call: TRBJ2-1; v_call: TRBV30; d_call: .; cdr3_aa: CAWSVLLVRLSPNEQFF; cdr3_nt: TGTGCCTGGAGTGTACTACTTGTCAGACTCTCGCCCAATGAGCAGTTCTTC
clone_size: .; j_call: TRBJ2-3; v_call: TRBV9; d_call: TRBD2; cdr3_aa: CASSPYSSGGSQTQYF; cdr3_nt: TGTGCCAGCAGCCCCTACTCTAGCGGGGGGTCTCAAACGCAGTATTTT
clone_size: .; j_call: TRBJ2-5; v_call: TRBV28; d_call: TRBD2; cdr3_aa: CASSVRLAGAPETQYF; cdr3_nt: TGTGCCAGCAGCGTCAGACTAGCGGGGGCCCCAGAGACCCAGTACTTC
clone_size: .; j_call: TRBJ2-7; v_call: TRBV7-9; d_call: .; cdr3_aa: CASSLVRELHEQYF; cdr3_nt: TGTGCCAGCAGCTTAGTGAGGGAGCTCCACGAGCAGTACTTC
clone_size: .; j_call: TRBJ1-2; v_call: TRBV2; d_call: .; cdr3_aa: CASRDTFYGYTF; cdr3_nt: TGTGCCAGCAGGGACACCTTCTATGGCTACACCTTC
clone_size: .; j_call: TRBJ2-5; v_call: TRBV19; d_call: TRBD1; cdr3_aa: CASSPDRVQETQYF; cdr3_nt: TGTGCCAGTAGCCCCGACAGGGTTCAAGAGACCCAGTACTTC